This T cell receptor (beta chain) is from a study of identical twins. Study-wide results and limits: Fewer insertions characterized abundant cord blood beta clonotypes, whereas memory repertoires showed none.

Trimming shortened V by 4 bases and J by 2 bases, and 9 bases separated the two germline ends. The germline V gene encodes CDR1 ENHRY and CDR2 SYGVKD. CDR3 length: 13 amino acids. The table lists this clonotype with many counts. Its antigen remains unknown. TCRdb re-derived calls from the 5' RACE reads in MiXCR, one entry per CDR3 protein. The repertoire holds about 810,000 distinct CDR3 sequences, with over 9% as singletons. These data also featured in a second study, about yellow fever vaccine responses in identical twins. As that report states: On the reported evidence, twins' vaccine T cell responses seemed partly convergent and partly personalized.

The chain has TRBV10-3 and TRBJ2-7; D is undetermined. This clonotype was obtained from a young woman in good health. The sample taken for sequencing was PBMCs. CDR3: CAISAGYPYEQYF. CDR3 sequence (DNA): TGTGCCATCAGTGCCGGGTACCCCTACGAGCAGTACTTC.